The entry below gives a single TCR beta chain sequence along with its context. The time point is: pretreatment peripheral blood. There were between 1 and 8 samples from each patient, taken pretreatment and on-treatment. The data were obtained in a study of PD-L1 blockade in urothelial cancer. Overall study context: Blood was tested 3 weeks (second dose) and 6 weeks into treatment. T cells numbered a median of approximately 150,000 in the blood samples.

The CDR3 covers 14 residues. In germline, CDR1 is LNHDA, CDR2 SQIVND (reference sequence). V was shortened by 3 bases and J by 14 bases, with 20 bases between the two germline ends. The method was immunoSEQ multiplex PCR; TCRdb's version includes in-frame clones alone and lacks a portion of them. In the table there are approximately 63,000 clones, roughly 77% of which are singletons. The V call is TRBV19, the J call TRBJ1-5; D not resolved. The TCR originated in a man between 65 and 85 years old with urothelial cancer. Sample: PBMCs, taken around atezolizumab (anti-PD-L1) treatment. The CDR3 DNA is TGTGCCAGTAGTATTCAAGCCAGCTTTAGAGGAAAGCATTTT. Amino acids: CASSIQASFRGKHF. The full variable domain, with the rest looked up from reference TRBV19 and TRBJ1-5, is DGGITQSPKYLFRKEGQNVTLSCEQNLNHDAMYWYRQDPGQGLRLIYYSQIVNDFQKGDIAEGYSVSREKKESFPLTVTSAQKNPTAFYLCASSIQASFRGKHFGDGTRLSIL.